The 17 T cell receptor beta chains listed next were all sequenced from one sample in a study of blood T cell repertoires in COVID-19. Sequencing was performed with immunoSEQ multiplex PCR; in TCRdb, only in-frame clones are kept and a portion is missing. This sample carries 200,000 to 300,000 clones, over 80% of them seen once, and the ten largest clones take around 3.5%. Sequenced sample: peripheral blood. The receptors shown here come from a woman in her thirties or forties with acute or convalescent COVID-19.

This clone was counted between two and nine times. The chain has TRBV10-3 and TRBJ2-2; no clear D. The CDR3 loop spans 13 amino acids. Germline-derived CDR1 and CDR2 are ENHRY and SYGVKD. Trimming stripped 3 bases from V and 5 bases from J, with 7 bases between. In DNA, the CDR3 is TGTGCCATCAGTGAAGAGAGGACCGGGGAGCTGTTTTTT. It specifies CAISEERTGELFF.

The chain has TRBV10-3 and TRBJ1-1, with D possibly TRBD1 on 5 matching bases. Between the trimmed V and J ends, which lost 3 bases and 4 bases, there was a span of 6 bases. From germline, CDR1 is ENHRY and CDR2 SYGVKD. CDR3 length: 12 amino acids. The CDR3 reads CAISDQGTEAFF. The DNA for the CDR3 is TGTGCCATCAGTGACCAGGGCACTGAAGCTTTCTTT.

The chain employs TRBV9 and TRBJ1-3, with 7 positions matching TRBD1. This CDR3 is built from 17 residues. The V gene end was trimmed by 4 bases and the J gene end by 0 bases; junction bases not matched to a gene: 10. CDR1 is SGDLS, CDR2 YYNGEE, per germline. The CDR3 spells CASSSRGTASSGNTIYF. The CDR3 nucleotides are TGTGCCAGCAGCTCAAGGGGGACAGCCTCCTCTGGAAACACCATATATTTT.

The chain employs TRBV7-9 and TRBJ1-3, with D possibly being TRBD1 (5 bases). This CDR3 has 17 amino acids. Looked up from germline, CDR1 is SEHNR and CDR2 is FQNEAQ (reference sequence). V lost 4 bases and J lost 1, with 17 bases in between. CDR3 protein: CASSSPPGLISGNTIYF. The DNA for the CDR3 is TGTGCCAGCAGCTCGCCACCGGGACTGATTTCTGGAAACACCATATATTTT. The variable domain in full, with the rest retrieved from reference TRBV7-9 and TRBJ1-3, is DTGVSQNPRHKITKRGQNVTFRCDPISEHNRLYWYRQTLGQGPEFLTYFQNEAQLEKSRLLSDRFSAERPKGSFSTLEIQRTEQGDSAMYLCASSSPPGLISGNTIYFGEGSWLTVV.

The V gene is TRBV11-2, the J gene TRBJ2-1, with TRBD2 matching over 13 bases. The CDR3 sequence is 16 residues long. V lost 0 bases, J lost 9 bases, and 5 bases stayed unmatched. CDR1 is SGHAT and CDR2 is FQNNGV in the germline V gene. The DNA of the CDR3 is TGTGCCAGCAGCTTAGAACTAGCGGGGGGGCCGGGTGAGCAGTTCTTC. Amino acids: CASSLELAGGPGEQFF.

V gene TRBV11-2 combines with J gene TRBJ2-7; D might be TRBD1 (6 bases). Trimming took 1 base from V and 4 from J, leaving 14 bases between them. The CDR3 extends over 15 amino acids. CDR1 is SGHAT and CDR2 is FQNNGV in the germline V gene. In DNA form, the CDR3 reads TGTGCCAGCAGCTTAGGCCAGGGACACCAATACGAGCAGTACGTC. This translates into CASSLGQGHQYEQYV.

This sequence joins TRBV7-6 and TRBJ2-5; 11 bases agree with TRBD2. Trimming removed 4 bases from V and 5 bases from J; junction bases left unmatched: 12. The CDR3 spans 17 residues. Germline V gives CDR1 SGHVS, CDR2 FNYEAQ. CDR3 amino acids: CASSSPSGGPKRETQYF. The DNA of the CDR3 is TGTGCCAGCAGCTCACCTAGCGGGGGGCCAAAAAGGGAGACCCAGTACTTC.

V and J are TRBV9 and TRBJ1-4; 11 bases are a match to TRBD1. The V gene's germline CDR1 is SGDLS and CDR2 YYNGEE. V shed 0 bases, J shed 5 bases, and the junction held 3 bases outside the gene matches. The CDR3 length is 16 residues. The DNA of the CDR3 is TGTGCCAGCAGCGTAGGGGACAGGGGGTGGAATGAAAAACTGTTTTTT. Encoded protein: CASSVGDRGWNEKLFF.

The chain joins TRBV3-1 (or the pseudogene TRBV3-2) to TRBJ1-1; D is undetermined. From germline, CDR1 is LGHDT and CDR2 YNNKEL (reference sequence). Trimming shortened V by 4 bases and J by 0 bases, and 6 bases separated the two germline ends. The length of the CDR3 is 13 residues. CDR3 nucleotides: TGTGCCAGCAGCCTCGGGGTGAACACTGAAGCTTTCTTT. Protein product: CASSLGVNTEAFF.

The gene calls are TRBV6-6 and TRBJ2-3; D perhaps matches TRBD1 (6 bases). This CDR3 contains 16 residues. V was shortened by 2 bases and J by 0 bases, with 12 bases between the two germline ends. The germline V gene encodes CDR1 MNHNY and CDR2 SVGAGI (reference sequence). Here the CDR3 DNA reads TGTGCCAGCAGTTACCTGGACAGATCTAGCACAGATACGCAGTATTTT. Protein: CASSYLDRSSTDTQYF.

The rearrangement joins TRBV28 to TRBJ1-6; TRBD1 matches 9 bases. V was clipped by 8 bases and J by 8 bases; unmatched bases: 7. The length of the CDR3 is 14 residues. Germline CDR1 and CDR2: MDHEN and SYDVKM. CDR3 coding DNA: TGTGCCAGCGTTCCGGGACAGGGTTATTCACCCCTCCACTTT. Translating gives CASVPGQGYSPLHF.

The V gene is TRBV6-5, the J gene TRBJ2-7; D gene unclear. V was shortened by 8 bases and J by 3 bases, with 8 bases between the two germline ends. The germline CDR1 and CDR2 sequences are MNHEY and SVGAGI. The CDR3 spans 11 residues. CDR3 region: CASLQNYEQYV. The CDR3 DNA follows: TGTGCCAGCCTACAGAACTACGAGCAGTACGTC.

V and J are TRBV11-2 and TRBJ1-1, with 7 bases fitting TRBD1. J lost 1 base, V lost 5 bases, and 10 bases had no gene match. The CDR3 consists of 16 residues. Germline CDR1 reads SGHAT; CDR2 reads FQNNGV. The CDR3 DNA reads TGTGCCAGCAGCCAGCCCTATCAGGGGGAGAACACTGAAGCTTTCTTT. Translated, it gives CASSQPYQGENTEAFF.

The chain uses TRBV5-1 and TRBJ2-4; TRBD2 is a possible D gene (5 bases). V was trimmed by 7 bases and J by 0 bases, leaving 14 bases between them. Germline V gene lookup returns CDR1 SGHRS and CDR2 YFSETQ. CDR3 length: 15 amino acids. The CDR3: CASGGRMVAKNIQYF. CDR3 nucleotide sequence: TGCGCCAGCGGAGGCCGTATGGTAGCCAAAAACATTCAGTACTTC.

This clone occurred once. The genes are TRBV6-6 and TRBJ1-5; D is perhaps TRBD1 (6 bases). The CDR3 contains 16 residues. Deletions cut 10 bases from V and 0 bases from J, with 19 bases between. In germline, CDR1 is MNHNY, CDR2 SVGAGI (reference sequence). CDR3 DNA: TGTGCCACCCGGAAGGGGACACCTTATAGCAATCAGCCCCAGCATTTT. Its translation is CATRKGTPYSNQPQHF.

The V and J genes are TRBV18 and TRBJ1-2; maybe TRBD1 (5 bases). Trimming left V 3 bases short and J 8 bases short, with 16 bases between. Germline CDR1 is KGHSH and CDR2 is LQKENI. The CDR3 has 14 amino acids. The CDR3 sequence: CASSPTSQARGYTF. Written as DNA, the CDR3 is TGTGCCAGCTCACCCACTTCACAGGCACGCGGCTACACCTTC.

The V call is TRBV19, the J call TRBJ1-5; possibly TRBD1 for D (5 bases). Trimming left V 10 bases short and J 1 base short, with 20 bases between. Germline V CDR1 and CDR2: LNHDA, SQIVND (reference sequence). The CDR3 loop spans 16 amino acids. The CDR3 coding sequence is TGTGCCACCCAATCCCAAACGGGGGTAAGCAATCAGCCCCAGCATTTT. This codes for CATQSQTGVSNQPQHF.